These 10 T cell receptor beta chains were all obtained from the same sample, sequenced in a study of identical twins. TCRdb redid the calling of the 5' RACE reads with MiXCR, one entry per CDR3 protein. The repertoire holds 1.5 million to 2 million distinct CDR3 sequences, with roughly a third as singletons. The sample comprised cord blood. The receptors here all came from a newborn girl in good health.

This clonotype was seen at least ten times. The chain recombines TRBV10-3 with TRBJ1-2; D is possibly TRBD1 (6 bases). The CDR3 has 15 residues. Per the germline V gene, CDR1 is ENHRY and CDR2 is SYGVKD. Trimming shortened V by 3 bases and J by 2 bases, and 13 bases separated the two germline ends. The CDR3 protein is CAISEMGRGNYGYTF. The DNA of the CDR3 is TGTGCCATCAGTGAAATGGGCAGGGGAAACTATGGCTACACCTTC.

This clonotype appeared a few times. The CDR3 coding sequence is TGTGCCAGCAGTGCCCCGGACGAAGGATCCTACGAGCAGTACTTC. This encodes CASSAPDEGSYEQYF. V usage is TRBV25-1 and J usage is TRBJ2-7; unclear D gene. Germline lookup yields CDR1 MGHDK and CDR2 SYGVNS. The CDR3 extends over 15 amino acids. V was clipped by 4 bases and J by 1 base, with 14 bases between them.

This clonotype was detected a few times. This sequence joins TRBV29-1 and TRBJ2-7, with TRBD1 as a possible D gene (6 bases). V lost 4 bases and J 4 bases, leaving 14 bases between the germline ends. Germline CDR1 reads SQVTM; CDR2 reads ANQGSEA. The CDR3 contains 13 residues. The CDR3 spells CSVVTGRGYEQYF. The DNA for the CDR3 is TGCAGCGTTGTCACAGGGAGAGGTTACGAGCAGTACTTC.

This clonotype was detected only once. The rearrangement uses TRBV5-1 and TRBJ2-1; 8 bases agree with TRBD2. The better agreement between TRBJ2-7 and the DNA end casts doubt on the J call. Germline V gene lookup returns CDR1 SGHRS and CDR2 YFSETQ. The CDR3 extends over 16 amino acids. The CDR3 spells CASSLLGGRFDNEQYF. CDR3 sequence (DNA): TGCGCCAGCAGCTTATTAGGCGGGAGGTTCGACAATGAGCAGTACTTC.

The CDR3 nucleotides are TGCAGTGCTAGAGATTCCGCTAGCGGGAGACTAGATACGCAGTATTTT. This sequence encodes CSARDSASGRLDTQYF. The chain recombines TRBV20-1 with TRBJ2-3; TRBD2 aligns across 10 bases. Germline loops: CDR1 DFQATT, CDR2 SNEGSKA (reference sequence). The CDR3 has 16 residues. V trimming: 0 bases; J trimming: 5 bases; junction bases outside the gene matches: 8.

This clonotype showed up just a few times. V usage is TRBV12-3 or TRBV12-4 and J usage is TRBJ2-7; unclear D gene. Trimming left V 3 bases short and J 7 bases short, with 13 bases between. This CDR3 has 13 amino acids. CDR3 in DNA: TGTGCCAGCAGTTTTTTCGCGGTGGGGGAGCAGTACTTC. Protein: CASSFFAVGEQYF.

This clonotype was seen repeatedly, ten times or more. The V call is TRBV10-3, the J call TRBJ1-2; tentatively, D is TRBD1 (5 bases). CDR1 and CDR2 from the germline V gene are ENHRY and SYGVKD. The CDR3 contains 14 residues. Deletions cut 4 bases from V and 4 bases from J, with 13 bases between. The CDR3 sequence: CAISVGQGGYGYTF. CDR3 DNA: TGTGCCATCAGTGTTGGACAAGGCGGCTATGGCTACACCTTC.

DNA of the CDR3: TGTGCCAGCAGCTTAGATCCGGGGTTGCTCCTGGCCATAGATACGCAGTATTTT. Translated: CASSLDPGLLLAIDTQYF. The rearrangement uses TRBV11-2 and TRBJ2-3; possible D gene TRBD2, 5 bases. From germline, CDR1 is SGHAT and CDR2 FQNNGV. V dropped 0 bases and J dropped 5 bases, with 21 bases sitting between them. The CDR3 extends over 18 amino acids.

On this clonotype: The DNA is omitted, as the CDR3 cannot be located on it reliably, and the CDR3 follows TCRdb's listing. J is TRBJ2-2 and V is TRBV5-1. Germline CDR1 and CDR2: SGHRS and YFSETQ. 13 amino acids form the CDR3, both terminal residues included. The CDR3 here is CASSELTFGELFF.

This sequence joins TRBV20-1 and TRBJ2-1; 14 bases match TRBD2. Gene TRBJ2-7 matches the end of the DNA better, so the J call may be wrong. This CDR3 has 17 amino acids. Germline CDR1 is DFQATT and CDR2 is SNEGSKA (reference sequence). The CDR3 DNA reads TGCAGTGCCCCGGGACTAGCGGGAGTGGTAACCTACAATGAGCAGTACTTC. Its translation: CSAPGLAGVVTYNEQYF.